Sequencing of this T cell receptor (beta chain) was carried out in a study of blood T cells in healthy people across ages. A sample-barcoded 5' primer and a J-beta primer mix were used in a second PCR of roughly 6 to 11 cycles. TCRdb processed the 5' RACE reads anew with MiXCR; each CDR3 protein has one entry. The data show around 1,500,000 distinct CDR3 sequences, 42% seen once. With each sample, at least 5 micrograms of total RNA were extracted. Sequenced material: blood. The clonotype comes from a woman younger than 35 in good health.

The CDR3 protein is CATQGGAGTQYF. Written as DNA, the CDR3 is TGCGCCACCCAGGGAGGGGCGGGGACCCAGTACTTC. The chain combines TRBV4-1 with TRBJ2-5; 7 bases agree with TRBD2. The V gene's germline CDR1 is MGHRA and CDR2 YSYEKL. The CDR3 is made up of 12 amino acids. Trimming cost V 10 bases and J 7 bases; bases outside gene matches: 9.